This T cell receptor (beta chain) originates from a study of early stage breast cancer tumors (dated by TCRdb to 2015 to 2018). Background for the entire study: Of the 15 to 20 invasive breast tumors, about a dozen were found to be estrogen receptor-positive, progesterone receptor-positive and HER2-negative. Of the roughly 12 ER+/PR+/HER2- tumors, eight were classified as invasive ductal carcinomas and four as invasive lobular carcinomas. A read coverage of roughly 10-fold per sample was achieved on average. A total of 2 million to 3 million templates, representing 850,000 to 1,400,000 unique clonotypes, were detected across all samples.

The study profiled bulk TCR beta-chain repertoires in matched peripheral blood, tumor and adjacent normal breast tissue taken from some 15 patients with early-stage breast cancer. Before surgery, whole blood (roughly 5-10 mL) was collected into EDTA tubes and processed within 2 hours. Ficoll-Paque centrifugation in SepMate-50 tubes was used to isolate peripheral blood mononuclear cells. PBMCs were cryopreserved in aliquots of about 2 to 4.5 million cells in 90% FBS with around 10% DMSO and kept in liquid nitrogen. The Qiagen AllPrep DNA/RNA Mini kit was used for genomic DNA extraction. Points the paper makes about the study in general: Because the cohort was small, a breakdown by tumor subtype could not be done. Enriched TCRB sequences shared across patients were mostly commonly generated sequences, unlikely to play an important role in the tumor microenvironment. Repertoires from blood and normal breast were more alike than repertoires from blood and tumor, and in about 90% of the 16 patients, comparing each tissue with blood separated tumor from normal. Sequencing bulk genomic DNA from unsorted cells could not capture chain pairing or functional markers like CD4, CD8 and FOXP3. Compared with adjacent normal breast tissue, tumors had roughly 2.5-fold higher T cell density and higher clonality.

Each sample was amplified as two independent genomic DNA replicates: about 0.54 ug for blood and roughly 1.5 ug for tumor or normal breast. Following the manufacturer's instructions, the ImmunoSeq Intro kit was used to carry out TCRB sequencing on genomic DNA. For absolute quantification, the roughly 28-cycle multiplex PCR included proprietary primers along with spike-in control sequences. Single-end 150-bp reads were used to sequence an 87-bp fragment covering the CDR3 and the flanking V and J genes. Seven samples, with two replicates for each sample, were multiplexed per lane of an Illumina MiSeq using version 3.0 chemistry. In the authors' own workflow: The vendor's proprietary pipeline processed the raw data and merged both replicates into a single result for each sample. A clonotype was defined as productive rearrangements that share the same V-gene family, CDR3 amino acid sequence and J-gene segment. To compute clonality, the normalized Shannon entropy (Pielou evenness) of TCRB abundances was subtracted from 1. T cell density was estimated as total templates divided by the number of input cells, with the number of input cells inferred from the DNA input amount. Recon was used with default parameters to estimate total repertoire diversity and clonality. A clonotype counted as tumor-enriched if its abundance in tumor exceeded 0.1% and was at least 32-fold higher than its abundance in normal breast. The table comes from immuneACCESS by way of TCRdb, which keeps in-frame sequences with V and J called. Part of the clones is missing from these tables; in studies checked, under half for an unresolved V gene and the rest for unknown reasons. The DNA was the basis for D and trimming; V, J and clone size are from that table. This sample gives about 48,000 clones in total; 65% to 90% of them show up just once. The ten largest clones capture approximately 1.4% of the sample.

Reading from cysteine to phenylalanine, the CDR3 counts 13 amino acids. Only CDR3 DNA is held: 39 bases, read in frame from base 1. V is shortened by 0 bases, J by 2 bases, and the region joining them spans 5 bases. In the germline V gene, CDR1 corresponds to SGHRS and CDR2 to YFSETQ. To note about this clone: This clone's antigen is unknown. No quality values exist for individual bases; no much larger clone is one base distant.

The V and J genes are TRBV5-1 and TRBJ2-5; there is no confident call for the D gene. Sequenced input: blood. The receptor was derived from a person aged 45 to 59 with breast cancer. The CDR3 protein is CASSLVTQETQYF. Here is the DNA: TGCGCCAGCAGCTTGGTTACGCAAGAGACCCAGTACTTC.